This is a list of T cell receptor beta chains from one sample in a study of radiation and T cells in renal cell carcinoma. The table came from immunoSEQ multiplex PCR; TCRdb's copy has only in-frame clones and leaves some out. The sample shows 120,000 to 150,000 clones, 65% to 90% of them seen only once. The material sequenced was blood, taken from a patient whose treatment included radiotherapy and nephrectomy. The receptors were gathered from a woman aged 50 to 65 with renal cell carcinoma. Both conserved end residues are part of each CDR3. Fields, in order: clone size, D gene, V gene, J gene, CDR3 DNA, CDR3 protein. The D gene is left open where the match is weak. A clone size is listed for some rows: how often the clone was seen (once, few, many), or a class if it is expanded.

>NA|NA|TRBV7-2|TRBJ2-7
TGTGCCAGCAGCTGGGCCACCCGAGTATCGCAGTACTTC
CASSWATRVSQYF
>NA|TRBD1|TRBV6-1|TRBJ2-7
TGTGCCAGCACTCGAGACAGGGGATACGAGCAGTACTTC
CASTRDRGYEQYF
>NA|NA|TRBV19|TRBJ1-5
TGTGCCAGTAGTGTTGAACGAGGACCGATGCCCCAGCATTTT
CASSVERGPMPQHF
>NA|TRBD2|TRBV11-2|TRBJ2-7
TGTGCCAGCAGCTTACCAGCGGGGGGCTCCTACGAGCAGTACTTC
CASSLPAGGSYEQYF
>NA|NA|TRBV19|TRBJ1-2
TGTGCCAGTAGTATGCAGGATAAACACTATGGCTACACCTTC
CASSMQDKHYGYTF
>NA|TRBD1|TRBV7-9|TRBJ1-2
TGTGCCAGCAGCTTTGGGACAGACTATGGCTACACCTTC
CASSFGTDYGYTF
>NA|TRBD2|TRBV9|TRBJ2-3
TGTGCCAGCAGCGTATCCAGCGGGGTGGACACAGATACGCAGTATTTT
CASSVSSGVDTDTQYF
>NA|TRBD1|TRBV30|TRBJ2-7
TGTGCCTGGAGTGGTGCAGGGGGCTCCTACGAGCAGTACTTC
CAWSGAGGSYEQYF
>NA|TRBD2|TRBV9|TRBJ2-2
TGTGCCAGCAGCGCTATAGCGGGAGTTATGGCCGGGGAGCTGTTTTTT
CASSAIAGVMAGELFF
>few|TRBD1|TRBV7-9|TRBJ2-7
TGTGCCAGCAGCTCGGACAGGGGGCTAGGCGAGCAGTACTTC
CASSSDRGLGEQYF
>NA|TRBD1|TRBV7-2|TRBJ1-5
TGTGCCAGCAGCTTCGACAGGGGTATGGGCCAGCCCCAGCATTTT
CASSFDRGMGQPQHF
>NA|NA|TRBV7-2|TRBJ2-1
TGTGCCAGCAGCCCCCCGGGACTCCTTTACAATGAGCAGTTCTTC
CASSPPGLLYNEQFF
>NA|TRBD1|TRBV19|TRBJ1-5
TGTGCCAGTAGACAACCGGGACAGGGAGGGAGCAATCAGCCCCAGCATTTT
CASRQPGQGGSNQPQHF
>NA|TRBD2|TRBV7-9|TRBJ2-1
TGTGCCAGCAGCCCCCCGGGACTAGCGGGATACAATGAGCAGTTCTTC
CASSPPGLAGYNEQFF
>NA|NA|TRBV30|TRBJ2-1
TGTGCCTGGATACCAGGGCTATACAATGAGCAGTTCTTC
CAWIPGLYNEQFF
>NA|NA|TRBV6-5|TRBJ1-4
TGTGCCAGCAGTTATGATCCCGGGGGCGAAAAACTGTTTTTT
CASSYDPGGEKLFF
>NA|NA|TRBV27|TRBJ2-7
TGTGCCAGCAGTTTGGCTGATCGGGAGCTCGTTGCCTACGAGCAGTACTTC
CASSLADRELVAYEQYF
>once|NA|TRBV9|TRBJ1-5
TGTGCCAGCAGCTCGGGCTGGCGTAGCAATCAGCCCCAGCATTTT
CASSSGWRSNQPQHF
>NA|NA|TRBV15|TRBJ1-2
TGTGCCACCAGCAGAGGCACAGGCTACACCTTC
CATSRGTGYTF
>NA|TRBD2|TRBV27|TRBJ2-2
TGTGCCAGCACCTTGGGTCTAGCGGGCATCCGAACGGGGACCGGGGAGCTGTTTTTT
CASTLGLAGIRTGTGELFF
>NA|TRBD1|TRBV5-1|TRBJ2-2
TGCGCCAGCAGCTTGATGGGACAGGGAAACGGGGAGCTGTTTTTT
CASSLMGQGNGELFF
>NA|NA|TRBV7-8|TRBJ2-2
TGTGCCAGCAGCTTGTTTCCTCCTGGGGAACTAGACACCGGGGAGCTGTTTTTT
CASSLFPPGELDTGELFF
>NA|NA|TRBV28|TRBJ1-4
TGTGCCAGCTTAAAAAGGGATTTGGGGGACCTCGAAAAACTGTTTTTT
CASLKRDLGDLEKLFF
>NA|TRBD1|TRBV2|TRBJ1-2
TGTGCCAGCATTCCGAAGACAGGGCTTAACTATGGCTACACCTTC
CASIPKTGLNYGYTF
>once|NA|TRBV5-4|TRBJ2-1
TGTGCCAGCAGCTTGGGGGAGACGTCCTACAATGAGCAGTTCTTC
CASSLGETSYNEQFF
>NA|NA|TRBV9|TRBJ2-2
TGTGCCAGCAGCGTAGGCATGAACACCGGGGAGCTGTTTTTT
CASSVGMNTGELFF
>NA|NA|TRBV19|TRBJ2-2
TGTGCCAGTAGCCGGGAGCATGGAGACACCGGGGAGCTGTTTTTT
CASSREHGDTGELFF
>NA|TRBD2|TRBV15|TRBJ2-7
TGTGCCACCAGCAGTCCAGCGGGGGGCCCGAGGGCCTACGAGCAGTACTTC
CATSSPAGGPRAYEQYF
>NA|NA|TRBV2|TRBJ1-5
TGTGCCAGCAGTGTCCGGGACTTCAATCAGCCCCAGCATTTT
CASSVRDFNQPQHF
>once|TRBD1|TRBV5-3|TRBJ2-7
TGTGCCAGAAGCTTTAGGGTCAGGGGGCTTAGCTACGAGCAGTACTTC
CARSFRVRGLSYEQYF
>NA|NA|TRBV7-9|TRBJ1-2
TGTGCCAGCAGCTTAGGAGGGTCCGAATCTAACTATGGCTACACCTTC
CASSLGGSESNYGYTF
>NA|NA|TRBV19|TRBJ2-5
TGTGCCAGTAGTACCGAGTCGACAGGCAAGGAGACCCAGTACTTC
CASSTESTGKETQYF
>NA|NA|TRBV7-2|TRBJ2-1
TGTGCCAGCAGCGAAGGCAGGTCGAACAATGAGCAGTTCTTC
CASSEGRSNNEQFF
>NA|NA|TRBV5-1|TRBJ2-7
TGCGCCAGCAGCTTGGTCAAGGCCACAGGGATCTCCTACGAGCAGTACTTC
CASSLVKATGISYEQYF
>NA|NA|TRBV25-1|TRBJ2-7
TGTGCCAGCAAAGCTTCTAACGAGCAGTACTTC
CASKASNEQYF
>NA|NA|TRBV2|TRBJ2-5
TGTGCCAGCAGTGAAGGATATGAGACCCAGTACTTC
CASSEGYETQYF
>few|NA|TRBV29-1|TRBJ1-1
TGCAGCGTTGAAGGCAGGATGAACACTGAAGCTTTCTTT
CSVEGRMNTEAFF
>NA|NA|TRBV19|TRBJ2-4
TGTGCCAGTACATCCGGGACACCCGCCCGCATTCAGTACTTC
CASTSGTPARIQYF
>NA|NA|TRBV16|TRBJ1-6
TGTGCCAGCAGCCAATCTAGGTCAAGCTCCTATAATTCACCCCTCCACTTT
CASSQSRSSSYNSPLHF
>NA|NA|TRBV5-4|TRBJ2-2
TGTGCCAGCAGGGTGGTTGGACAGTACACCGGGGAGCTGTTTTTT
CASRVVGQYTGELFF
>NA|TRBD1|TRBV28|TRBJ1-6
TGTGCCAGCAGAATGGCCCAGGGACAGGGTAACTCACCCCTCCACTTT
CASRMAQGQGNSPLHF
>NA|TRBD1|TRBV7-2|TRBJ1-2
TGTGCCAGCAGCCTACAGGGGGCGGTGGGCTACACCTTC
CASSLQGAVGYTF
>NA|NA|TRBV4-1|TRBJ2-6
TGCGCCAGCAGCCAGGGGGGCCTCTCTGGGGCCAACGTCCTGACTTTC
CASSQGGLSGANVLTF
>NA|NA|TRBV19|TRBJ1-3
TGTGCCAGTAGTATGGGGCGGCCAAGGTTTGGAAACACCATATATTTT
CASSMGRPRFGNTIYF
>NA|NA|TRBV27|TRBJ2-3
TGTGCCAGCGGACCAGGGACGGGGAAGCAGTATTTT
CASGPGTGKQYF
>NA|NA|TRBV20-1|TRBJ1-1
TGCAGTACCGAGGGGGGGGCTTTCTTT
CSTEGGAFF
>NA|TRBD1|TRBV11-3|TRBJ2-7
TGTGCCAGCAGCCTGGGACAGGGGGCCGAGCAGTACTTC
CASSLGQGAEQYF
>NA|NA|TRBV18|TRBJ2-7
TGTGCCAGCTCTCCCCAAAAAGGCGAGCAGTACTTC
CASSPQKGEQYF
>NA|NA|TRBV28|TRBJ1-1
TGTGCCAGCAGTGAGAACAGGGAGGGGACTGAAGCTTTCTTT
CASSENREGTEAFF
>NA|TRBD1|TRBV10-1|TRBJ2-5
TGCGCCAGCAGTGAGTCCGGGACAGGGAAAGAGACCCAGTACTTC
CASSESGTGKETQYF
>NA|TRBD1|TRBV19|TRBJ2-5
TGTGCCAGTAGTGGAAGGGACAGGGGGCGCCAAGAGACCCAGTACTTC
CASSGRDRGRQETQYF
>NA|NA|TRBV10-3|TRBJ2-7
TGTGCCATCAGTGCGGAGGGTTACGAGCAGTACTTC
CAISAEGYEQYF
>NA|NA|TRBV27|TRBJ1-5
TGTGCCAGCAGTTTTATTTCTAATAGCAATCAGCCCCAGCATTTT
CASSFISNSNQPQHF
>NA|NA|TRBV28|TRBJ1-5
TGTGCCAGCAGTGTTAGCAATCAGCCCCAGCATTTT
CASSVSNQPQHF
>NA|NA|TRBV7-2|TRBJ2-7
TGTGCCAGCAGCTTAGTCGAGGGTTCCTACGAGCAGTACTTC
CASSLVEGSYEQYF
>few|NA|TRBV5-1|TRBJ2-1
TGCGCCAGCAGCTTGGCGGCTACCAGCTCCTACAATGAGCAGTTCTTC
CASSLAATSSYNEQFF
>NA|TRBD1|TRBV15|TRBJ1-4
TGTGCCACCAGTCGGGGCAGGGGGAGAGCAACTAATGAAAAACTGTTTTTT
CATSRGRGRATNEKLFF
>NA|TRBD1|TRBV9|TRBJ2-7
TGTGCCAGCAGCCCTCCGGACAGGGCCGACGAGCAGTACTTC
CASSPPDRADEQYF
>NA|NA|TRBV27|TRBJ1-1
TGTGCCAGCAGTTGGAGGGTGAACACTGAAGCTTTCTTT
CASSWRVNTEAFF